The rows below give T cell receptor beta chains drawn from one sample of a study of blood T cell repertoires in COVID-19. Libraries were prepared by immunoSEQ multiplex PCR; TCRdb keeps only in-frame clonotypes and omits some of them. The table lists 200,000 to 250,000 clones, about 90% of them singletons. The sequenced sample consisted of peripheral blood. These TCRs come from a man younger than 35 with active or convalescent COVID-19. Each CDR3 is given with its conserved first and last residue. The D gene is left open where the match is weak. Some rows mark clone size as missing; the rest say once, few, many or name a class of expanded clone.

>NA|TRBV4-3|NA|TRBJ1-2
TGCGCCAGCAGCCAAGAAGCCTCTAACTATGGCTACACCTTC
CASSQEASNYGYTF
>NA|TRBV25-1|NA|TRBJ2-1
TGTGCCAGCAGTGAAGGAGGGGGCCGATACAATGAGCAGTTCTTC
CASSEGGGRYNEQFF
>NA|TRBV18|TRBD2|TRBJ2-1
TGTGCCAGCTCAGGCGGGGGGTACAATGAGCAGTTCTTC
CASSGGGYNEQFF
>NA|TRBV6-6|NA|TRBJ1-2
TGTGCCAGCAGTGACCCTCGGACAGCGGACTATGGCTACACCTTC
CASSDPRTADYGYTF
>NA|TRBV5-6|NA|TRBJ1-4
TGTGCCAGCCAGGGGAATACTAATGAAAAACTGTTTTTT
CASQGNTNEKLFF
>NA|TRBV6-5|TRBD2|TRBJ2-7
TGTGCCAGCAGTTTAGGACTAGCGGCCTCCTACGAGCAGTACTTC
CASSLGLAASYEQYF
>NA|TRBV7-3|NA|TRBJ2-5
TGTGCCAGCAGTTCCGGGGGAGACGGAAGCCAGTACTTC
CASSSGGDGSQYF
>NA|TRBV5-1|TRBD2|TRBJ2-2
TGCGCCAGCGGTTCGGGGGCTGGCGGGAGGCGGACCGGGGAGCTGTTTTTT
CASGSGAGGRRTGELFF
>NA|TRBV18|NA|TRBJ1-5
TGTGCCAGCGCAACTAGACAGGAGATGAATCAGCCCCAGCATTTT
CASATRQEMNQPQHF
>NA|TRBV19|NA|TRBJ2-7
TGTGCCAGTAGTTTGGACGGGACCTACGAGCAGTACTTC
CASSLDGTYEQYF
>NA|TRBV19|NA|TRBJ1-5
TGTGCCAGTAGTAAACAGGATCAGCCCCAGCATTTT
CASSKQDQPQHF
>NA|TRBV4-2|NA|TRBJ1-2
TGTGCCAGCAGCCAAGACCCGGCCTCGGGCTATGGCTACACCTTC
CASSQDPASGYGYTF
>few|TRBV19|TRBD1|TRBJ1-2
TGTGCCAGTAGTTTACCTGGGACAGAGAACTATGGCTACACCTTC
CASSLPGTENYGYTF
>NA|TRBV28|NA|TRBJ1-2
TGTGCCACCGGACGACAGAGACGCTATGGCTACACCTTC
CATGRQRRYGYTF
>NA|TRBV3-1/TRBV3-2|NA|TRBJ2-7
TGTGCCAGCAGCCAAACGGGAGTGGGCGAGCAGTACTTC
CASSQTGVGEQYF
>NA|TRBV11-2|TRBD1|TRBJ2-5
TGTGCCAGCAGCTTGCAGACCGGGACAGAAGAGACCCAGTACTTC
CASSLQTGTEETQYF
>NA|TRBV30|TRBD1|TRBJ1-5
TGTGCCTGGAGTGCCGGACAGGGGAAAGGTCAGCCCCAGCATTTT
CAWSAGQGKGQPQHF
>NA|TRBV30|TRBD1|TRBJ1-1
TGTGCCTGGAGTCCTAAACAGGGGACCATAAACACTGAAGCTTTCTTT
CAWSPKQGTINTEAFF
>NA|TRBV7-2|TRBD1|TRBJ2-4
TGTGCCAGCAGCTTAGGGAGGGACAGGGGGCTAGCCAAAAACATTCAGTACTTC
CASSLGRDRGLAKNIQYF
>NA|TRBV7-8|TRBD2|TRBJ2-1
TGTGCCAGCAGCGCGGGACTAGCGGGGGCGGGGTTCTTC
CASSAGLAGAGFF
>NA|TRBV15|NA|TRBJ1-2
TGTGCCACCAGCAGAGACTCAGGGAACTATGGCTACACCTTC
CATSRDSGNYGYTF
>NA|TRBV28|NA|TRBJ1-5
TGTGCCAGCAGTTTAGAGGATCAGCCCCAGCATTTT
CASSLEDQPQHF